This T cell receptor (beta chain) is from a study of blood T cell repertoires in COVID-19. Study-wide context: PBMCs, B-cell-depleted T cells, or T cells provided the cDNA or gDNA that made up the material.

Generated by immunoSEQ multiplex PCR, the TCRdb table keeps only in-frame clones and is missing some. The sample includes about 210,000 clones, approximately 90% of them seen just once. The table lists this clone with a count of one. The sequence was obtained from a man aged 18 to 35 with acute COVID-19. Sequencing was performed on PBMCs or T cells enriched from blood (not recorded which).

The CDR3 bases are TGTGCCAGCAGTCCTGGACTAAGGGGCTACACCTTC. Its translation is CASSPGLRGYTF. This sequence joins TRBV12-3 or TRBV12-4 and TRBJ1-2, with D hard to call. V was clipped by 5 bases and J by 8 bases, with 12 bases between them. The CDR3 runs to 12 residues.